This T cell receptor (beta chain) was retrieved from a study of blood T cell repertoires in COVID-19. For the study at large: Collection of acute and convalescent COVID-19 samples took place in the United States, Italy and Spain. The analysed material was cDNA or gDNA that came from T cells, B-cell-depleted T cells, or PBMCs.

Original processing methods: Nucleated cell counts were estimated from reference gene primer amplification. Assay: immunoSEQ multiplex PCR; the TCRdb copy retains only in-frame clones and omits some. Clone size and V and J calls were adopted from that table, with D and trimming inferred from the DNA. The sample carries about 140,000 clones, more than 75% recorded once. Trimming cost V 7 bases and J 10 bases; bases outside gene matches: 8. The CDR3 consists of 12 residues. Germline assignment: CDR1 SEHNR and CDR2 FQNEAQ (reference sequence). Sequencing input: peripheral blood. The receptor's source is a man aged 80 or over with acute or convalescent COVID-19. The chain is built from TRBV7-9 and TRBJ2-7, with 9 bases fitting TRBD1. The CDR3 bases are TGTGCCAGCACGGACAGGGGCGGGCTTCAGTACTTC. Translated: CASTDRGGLQYF.